These 32 T cell receptor beta chains originate from one sample sequenced in a study of shared T cell receptors in the human thymus. The assay was immunoSEQ multiplex PCR, and TCRdb's table has in-frame clones only and misses some. The sample carries some 660,000 clones, around 87% recorded once. The same data also contributed to another study, on human thymus T cells.

Sequenced material: thymocytes. Source of these receptors: a boy under two years old with a congenital heart defect.

This chain joins TRBV28 and TRBJ2-7, with 7 positions matching TRBD1. The CDR3 has 14 amino acids. The J segment lost 3 bases and the V segment lost 4 bases, leaving 6 bases of the junction unmatched. Germline V gives CDR1 MDHEN, CDR2 SYDVKM. Here the CDR3 DNA reads TGTGCCAGCAGTTCCAACAGGGGTTACTACGAGCAGTACTTC. Protein: CASSSNRGYYEQYF.

The sample holds one count of this clone. The J gene is TRBJ2-7, the V gene TRBV4-1; TRBD1 matches at 12 bases. CDR3 length: 18 amino acids. Unmatched junction bases numbered 14, after V lost 6 bases and J lost 2 bases. Germline CDR1 is MGHRA and CDR2 is YSYEKL. DNA of the CDR3: TGCGCCAGCAGTTACGTCCCGGGACAGGGGGCCAGGACCTACGAGCAGTACTTC. The encoded protein is CASSYVPGQGARTYEQYF.

The chain is built from TRBV4-3 and TRBJ2-7; D not resolved. The CDR3 has 16 amino acids. The germline V and J ends were trimmed by 0 bases and 8 bases, with 20 bases remaining between them. The germline V gene encodes CDR1 LGHNA and CDR2 YSLEER. The CDR3 nucleotides read TGCGCCAGCAGCCAAGATCTTGGGCCCCACCAGGTGAAGCAGTACTTC. It yields the protein CASSQDLGPHQVKQYF.

The chain uses TRBV29-1 and TRBJ1-2; 8 bases fit TRBD1. J lost 6 bases, V lost 0 bases, and 12 bases had no gene match. The CDR3 consists of 16 residues. Germline CDR1 is SQVTM and CDR2 is ANQGSEA. CDR3 protein: CSVEDEVQGARNGYTF. Here the CDR3 DNA reads TGCAGCGTTGAAGATGAAGTGCAGGGGGCGCGGAATGGCTACACCTTC.

The chain uses TRBV7-9 and TRBJ2-7, with TRBD1 matching 9 bases. Germline V CDR1 and CDR2: SEHNR, FQNEAQ (reference sequence). The CDR3 has 15 amino acids. V was clipped by 3 bases and J by 6 bases; unmatched bases: 9. CDR3 nucleotides: TGTGCCAGCAGCTTGACCGGGACAGGGTCCGCCGAGCAGTACTTC. This translates into CASSLTGTGSAEQYF. Looking up the rest from reference TRBV7-9 and TRBJ2-7 gives the full variable domain: DTGVSQNPRHKITKRGQNVTFRCDPISEHNRLYWYRQTLGQGPEFLTYFQNEAQLEKSRLLSDRFSAERPKGSFSTLEIQRTEQGDSAMYLCASSLTGTGSAEQYFGPGTRLTVT.

The count of this clone is one. The CDR3 bases are TGTGCCAGCAGACACCAGGGTCCGGGAGAGACCCAGTACTTC. Translation gives CASRHQGPGETQYF. This chain links TRBV6-5 with TRBJ2-5; the D gene is possibly TRBD1 (5 bases). The ends were cut back, 6 bases at V and 4 bases at J, with 15 bases in the middle. CDR1 and CDR2 from the germline V gene are MNHEY and SVGAGI. This CDR3 is built from 14 residues.

The chain links TRBV7-2 to TRBJ2-7, with a possible D match to TRBD2 (6 bases). CDR3 length equals 13 residues. Germline lookup yields CDR1 SGHTA and CDR2 FQGNSA. Trimming removed 4 bases from V and 3 bases from J, with 10 bases in between. As DNA, the CDR3 is TGTGCCAGCAGCTCCCGGCGGGGCTACGAGCAGTACTTC. This sequence encodes CASSSRRGYEQYF.

This clone was found once. The chain employs TRBV5-6 and TRBJ1-1, with 8 bases matching TRBD1. Trimming at V came to 6 bases and at J to 1 base, leaving 8 bases not matched to a gene. Per the germline V gene, CDR1 is SGHDT and CDR2 is YYEEEE. This CDR3 is built from 15 residues. DNA of the CDR3: TGTGCCAGCACCCGACAGGGGAGGGGGAACACTGAAGCTTTCTTT. Protein product: CASTRQGRGNTEAFF.

The rearrangement joins TRBV18 to TRBJ2-1, with TRBD1 matching 9 bases. Germline CDR1 is KGHSH and CDR2 is LQKENI. The CDR3 length is 17 residues. V shed 3 bases, J shed 5 bases, and the junction held 11 bases outside the gene matches. The DNA for the CDR3 is TGTGCCAGCTCACCTCAAATCCCGGGACAGGGTGACAATGAGCAGTTCTTC. As protein: CASSPQIPGQGDNEQFF.

The chain combines TRBV29-1 with TRBJ2-3; TRBD2 aligns across 7 bases. The CDR3 runs 14 residues. CDR1 and CDR2 from the germline V gene are SQVTM and ANQGSEA. V lost 6 bases and J lost 5; bases outside the gene matches: 11. In nucleotides, the CDR3 is TGCAGCGTCGAGGAACTAGCGAGGGGAGATACGCAGTATTTT. This translates into CSVEELARGDTQYF.

The chain is built from TRBV10-3 and TRBJ2-5; possibly TRBD2 for D (5 bases). Looked up from germline, CDR1 is ENHRY and CDR2 is SYGVKD. The CDR3 runs 15 residues. Trimming took 4 bases from V and 0 from J, leaving 12 bases between them. DNA of the CDR3: TGTGCCATCAGTGGGGGTCGGGGTTACCAAGAGACCCAGTACTTC. Translation: CAISGGRGYQETQYF.

This clone was counted only a few times. The V call is TRBV6-6, the J call TRBJ1-5; 9 nucleotides line up with TRBD1. This CDR3 is built from 16 residues. Germline CDR1 MNHNY, CDR2 SVGAGI (reference sequence). V lost 5 bases to trimming and J lost 2 bases; unmatched junction nucleotides: 7. CDR3 region: CASSPGQGGGNQPQHF. As DNA, the CDR3 is TGTGCCAGCAGTCCGGGACAGGGCGGAGGCAATCAGCCCCAGCATTTT.

This chain connects TRBV10-3 to TRBJ2-7, with D possibly being TRBD1 (6 bases). The V end was cut by 11 bases, the J end by 0 bases, with 14 bases between. The germline gives CDR1 ENHRY, CDR2 SYGVKD. The CDR3 consists of 13 residues. For the CDR3, the DNA is TGTGCCGCGCGAACAGGGCCCTCCTACGAGCAGTACTTC. Encoded protein: CAARTGPSYEQYF.

The count of this clone is one. The J gene is TRBJ2-7, the V gene TRBV5-5, with a weak D call TRBD2 (5 bases). V was cut by 1 base and J by 7 bases, with 24 bases left in between. This CDR3 region has 17 residues. Germline V lookup: CDR1 SGHKS, CDR2 YYEKEE (reference sequence). The CDR3 loop reads CASSLRWLSRTTGEQYF. The CDR3 nucleotides are TGTGCCAGCAGCTTGCGATGGCTGAGTAGGACCACGGGGGAGCAGTACTTC.

V gene TRBV30 combines with J gene TRBJ2-5; 13 nucleotides align to TRBD2. CDR3 length: 15 amino acids. The ends lost 3 bases at V and 7 bases at J; junction bases unmatched: 8. Germline V lookup: CDR1 GTSNPN, CDR2 SVGIG (reference sequence). CDR3 loop: CAWRPPLAGGGTQYF. The DNA of the CDR3 is TGTGCCTGGAGGCCCCCACTAGCGGGAGGGGGGACCCAGTACTTC.

The chain is built from TRBV28 and TRBJ1-1, with no clear D. CDR3 length equals 13 residues. In germline, CDR1 is MDHEN, CDR2 SYDVKM. The V and J ends lost 6 bases and 0 bases respectively, with 8 bases between them. CDR3: CASSGRMNTEAFF. In DNA, the CDR3 is TGTGCCAGCAGCGGGAGGATGAACACTGAAGCTTTCTTT.

This clone was counted once. The chain couples TRBV19 to TRBJ2-1; maybe TRBD2 (5 bases). Germline CDR1 and CDR2: LNHDA and SQIVND (reference sequence). V was cut by 8 bases and J by 2 bases, with 13 bases left in between. CDR3 length equals 14 residues. The CDR3 bases are TGTGCCAGTCGGACTGTCTGGCCCTACAATGAGCAGTTCTTC. Encoded protein: CASRTVWPYNEQFF.

This chain links TRBV2 with TRBJ2-7; possible D gene TRBD1, 6 bases. Germline CDR1 and CDR2: SNHLY and FYNNEI. Trimming took off 2 bases at V and 2 bases at J, with 34 bases between the two ends. This CDR3 has 22 amino acids. The DNA of the CDR3 is TGTGCCAGCAGTGAAATAACAGGGTCGGCGCTGACCTACGGCTGTGGGACCTACGAGCAGTACTTC. It specifies CASSEITGSALTYGCGTYEQYF.

This sequence joins TRBV28 and TRBJ1-1; a weak D match, TRBD1 (6 bases). CDR1 and CDR2 from the germline V gene are MDHEN and SYDVKM. The CDR3 consists of 14 residues. V was trimmed by 6 bases and J by 7 bases, leaving 18 bases between them. The CDR3 region is CASRRETQGYEAFF. CDR3 DNA: TGTGCCAGCAGGCGCGAAACCCAGGGGTATGAAGCTTTCTTT.

CDR3 loop: CANRQGNYGYTF. The CDR3 DNA follows: TGTGCAAACCGACAGGGTAACTATGGCTACACCTTC. The chain is built from TRBV12-2 and TRBJ1-2; the table's D call, TRBD1, was not checked against the DNA. TRBV12-2 is a known pseudogene. The CDR3 loop spans 12 amino acids.

The CDR3 nucleotides read TGTGCCAGCAGCGGGGGGGCCGGGGATGAGCAGTTCTTC. It codes for CASSGGAGDEQFF. The genes are TRBV5-6 and TRBJ2-1; D might be TRBD2 (7 bases). Germline assignment: CDR1 SGHDT and CDR2 YYEEEE. The CDR3 has 13 amino acids. V was cut by 4 bases and J by 8 bases, with 13 bases left in between.

The sample holds a few counts of this clone. V is TRBV27 and J is TRBJ1-4, with D possibly being TRBD1 (5 bases). Germline V CDR1 and CDR2: MNHEY, SMNVEV (reference sequence). Trimming removed 2 bases from V and 7 bases from J, with 8 bases in between. The CDR3 length is 13 residues. In DNA, the CDR3 is TGTGCCAGCAGTTTACAGGGATTTGAAAAACTGTTTTTT. Translating gives CASSLQGFEKLFF.

J is TRBJ2-1 and V is TRBV7-3, with TRBD2 matching 9 bases. Germline lookup yields CDR1 SGHTA and CDR2 FQGTGA. The CDR3 is 13 amino acids. V was clipped by 5 bases and J by 12 bases; unmatched bases: 8. Here the CDR3 DNA reads TGTGCCAGCAGCACAATGACGGGACTAGCGCAGTTCTTC. Amino acids: CASSTMTGLAQFF. Drawing the rest from reference TRBV7-3 and TRBJ2-1, the complete variable domain is GAGVSQTPSNKVTEKGKYVELRCDPISGHTALYWYRQSLGQGPEFLIYFQGTGAADDSGLPNDRFFAVRPEGSVSTLKIQRTERGDSAVYLCASSTMTGLAQFFGPGTRLTVL.

This sequence joins TRBV7-2 and TRBJ2-6, with TRBD2 matching 9 bases. Germline values: CDR1 SGHTA, CDR2 FQGNSA. V dropped 2 bases and J dropped 0; count of bases not matched to a gene: 5. The CDR3 runs to 18 residues. CDR3 sequence: CASSLTTSGRSGANVLTF. In nucleotides, the CDR3 is TGTGCCAGCAGCTTAACCACTAGCGGGCGCTCTGGGGCCAACGTCCTGACTTTC.

This clone appeared a few times. This rearrangement joins TRBV10-3 to TRBJ2-7; TRBD1 aligns across 11 bases. Germline loops: CDR1 ENHRY, CDR2 SYGVKD. The V gene end was trimmed by 4 bases and the J gene end by 6 bases; junction bases not matched to a gene: 2. The CDR3 extends over 13 amino acids. CDR3 in DNA: TGTGCCATCAGTGGGACAGGGGGCCCCGAGCAGTACTTC. It translates to CAISGTGGPEQYF.

The genes are TRBV4-1 and TRBJ2-5; tentatively, D is TRBD2 (6 bases). The CDR3 runs to 14 residues. Deletions cut 0 bases from V and 5 bases from J, with 10 bases between. Germline V gene lookup returns CDR1 MGHRA and CDR2 YSYEKL. In DNA, the CDR3 is TGCGCCAGCAGCCAAGAAAGTCTAGCGGAGACCCAGTACTTC. This encodes CASSQESLAETQYF.

CDR3 residues: CASSLTGSGNTIYF. CDR3 nucleotide sequence: TGTGCCAGCAGCTTGACAGGCTCTGGAAACACCATATATTTT. The rearrangement links TRBV5-6 to TRBJ1-3, with a weak D call TRBD1 (5 bases). Germline-derived CDR1 and CDR2 are SGHDT and YYEEEE. V was pared by 1 base and J by 0 bases, with 5 bases between. The CDR3 sequence is 14 residues long.

The rearrangement joins TRBV7-6 to TRBJ1-1; 7 bases align to TRBD1. The V gene's germline CDR1 is SGHVS and CDR2 FNYEAQ. The CDR3 is 15 amino acids. The ends lost 3 bases at V and 5 bases at J; junction bases unmatched: 9. DNA for the CDR3: TGTGCCAGCAGCTTTCGGAAGGGGGCGCGTACTGAAGCTTTCTTT. As protein: CASSFRKGARTEAFF.

The V and J genes are TRBV4-3 and TRBJ2-1, with TRBD2 matching over 8 bases. The CDR3 runs to 14 residues. With V trimmed by 6 bases and J by 5 bases, 6 bases remained unmatched. The germline gives CDR1 LGHNA, CDR2 YSLEER. CDR3 bases: TGCGCCAGCAGACGCGGACTAGCAGACAATGAGCAGTTCTTC. This gives the protein CASRRGLADNEQFF.

This clone was seen only a few times. The chain is built from TRBV19 and TRBJ2-1; 10 bases agree with TRBD1. Germline V CDR1 and CDR2: LNHDA, SQIVND (reference sequence). V was pared by 5 bases and J by 6 bases, with 22 bases of the junction left unmatched. This CDR3 has 20 amino acids. This chain's CDR3 is CASSAPEPGTGENPRNEQFF. The CDR3 DNA reads as TGTGCCAGTAGTGCTCCAGAACCCGGGACAGGGGAAAACCCTCGCAATGAGCAGTTCTTC.

This chain joins TRBV27 and TRBJ1-2; possible D gene TRBD1, 5 bases. Deletions cut 4 bases from V and 4 bases from J, with 16 bases between. Germline V gene data show CDR1 as MNHEY and CDR2 as SMNVEV (reference sequence). The CDR3 contains 15 residues. In DNA, the CDR3 is TGTGCCAGCAGTTCCCTCAGGGAGGTGGTCTATGGCTACACCTTC. It encodes CASSSLREVVYGYTF.

The J gene is TRBJ2-7, the V gene TRBV6-5; maybe TRBD1 (5 bases). V was pared by 0 bases and J by 6 bases, with 18 bases between. There are 16 residues in the CDR3. CDR1 MNHEY and CDR2 SVGAGI come from the germline V gene. For the CDR3, the DNA is TGTGCCAGCAGTTACTCGGGCAGGGCCCCTAGTGCCGAGCAGTACTTC. It yields the protein CASSYSGRAPSAEQYF.